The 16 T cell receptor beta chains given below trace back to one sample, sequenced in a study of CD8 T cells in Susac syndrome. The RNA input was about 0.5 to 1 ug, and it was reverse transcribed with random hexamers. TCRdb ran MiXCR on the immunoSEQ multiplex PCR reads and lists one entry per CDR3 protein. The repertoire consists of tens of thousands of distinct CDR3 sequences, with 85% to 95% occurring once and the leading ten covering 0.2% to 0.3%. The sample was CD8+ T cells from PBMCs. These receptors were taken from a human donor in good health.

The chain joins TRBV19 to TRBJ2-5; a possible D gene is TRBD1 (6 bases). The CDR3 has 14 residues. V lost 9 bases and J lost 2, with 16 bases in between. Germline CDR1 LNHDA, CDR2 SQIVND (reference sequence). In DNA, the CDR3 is TGTGCCAGCAGACAGGAGACATTGCAAGAGACCCAGTACTTC. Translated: CASRQETLQETQYF.

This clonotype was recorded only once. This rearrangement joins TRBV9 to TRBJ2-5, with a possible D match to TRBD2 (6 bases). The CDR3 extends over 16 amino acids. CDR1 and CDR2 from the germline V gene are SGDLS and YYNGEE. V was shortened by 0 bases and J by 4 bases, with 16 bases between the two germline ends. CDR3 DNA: TGTGCCAGCAGCGTAGTCCAGGGCGCGGGGCGAGAGACCCAGTACTTC. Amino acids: CASSVVQGAGRETQYF.

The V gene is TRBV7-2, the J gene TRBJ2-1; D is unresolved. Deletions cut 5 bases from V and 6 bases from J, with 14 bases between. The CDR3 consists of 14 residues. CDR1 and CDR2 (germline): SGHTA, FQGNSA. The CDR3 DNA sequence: TGTGCCAGCAGCCCCTTGTGGCCCGGCAATGAGCAGTTCTTC. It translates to CASSPLWPGNEQFF.

CDR3 residues: CASSQEFLYGYTF. In DNA, the CDR3 is TGTGCCAGCAGCCAAGAGTTTCTCTATGGCTACACCTTC. This chain links TRBV3-1 with TRBJ1-2; D ambiguous. Trimming took off 0 bases at V and 4 bases at J, with 6 bases between the two ends. The CDR3 consists of 13 residues. Germline V gene data show CDR1 as LGHDT and CDR2 as YNNKEL (reference sequence).

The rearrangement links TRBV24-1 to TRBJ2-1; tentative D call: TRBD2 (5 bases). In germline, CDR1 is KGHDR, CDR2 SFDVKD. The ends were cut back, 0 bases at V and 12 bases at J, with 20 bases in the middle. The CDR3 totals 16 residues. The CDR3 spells CATSDLQIRVVAGQFF. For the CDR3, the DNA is TGTGCCACCAGTGATTTGCAAATCCGGGTTGTGGCGGGGCAGTTCTTC.

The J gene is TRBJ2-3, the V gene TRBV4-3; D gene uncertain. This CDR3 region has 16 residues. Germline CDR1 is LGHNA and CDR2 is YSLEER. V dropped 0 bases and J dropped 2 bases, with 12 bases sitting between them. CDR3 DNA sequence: TGCGCCAGCAGCCAAGATAGGTTCGCTACCACAGATACGCAGTATTTT. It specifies CASSQDRFATTDTQYF.

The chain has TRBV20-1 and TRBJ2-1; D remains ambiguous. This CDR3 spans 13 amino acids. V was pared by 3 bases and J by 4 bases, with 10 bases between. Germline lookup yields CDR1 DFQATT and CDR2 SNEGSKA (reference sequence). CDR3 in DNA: TGCAGTGCTAGGGCGCTAACGTACAATGAGCAGTTCTTC. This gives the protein CSARALTYNEQFF.

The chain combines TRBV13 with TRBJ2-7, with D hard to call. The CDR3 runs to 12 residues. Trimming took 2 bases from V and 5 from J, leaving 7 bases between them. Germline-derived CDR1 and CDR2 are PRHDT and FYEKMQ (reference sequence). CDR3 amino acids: CASSLLGHEQYV. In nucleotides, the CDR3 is TGTGCCAGCAGCTTACTAGGGCACGAGCAGTACGTC.

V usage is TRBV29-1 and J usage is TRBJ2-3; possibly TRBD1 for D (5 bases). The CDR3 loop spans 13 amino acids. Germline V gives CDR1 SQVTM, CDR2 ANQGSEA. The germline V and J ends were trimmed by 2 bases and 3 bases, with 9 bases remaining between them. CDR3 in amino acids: CSVEQGRTDTQYF. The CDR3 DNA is TGCAGCGTTGAACAGGGCCGAACAGATACGCAGTATTTT.

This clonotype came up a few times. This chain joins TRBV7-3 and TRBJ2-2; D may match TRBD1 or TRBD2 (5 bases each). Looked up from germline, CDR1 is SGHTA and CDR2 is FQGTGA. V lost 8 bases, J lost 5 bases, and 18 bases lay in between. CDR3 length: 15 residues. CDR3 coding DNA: TGTGCCAGCTCACGAGGGCAGGGTAGGACCGGGGAGCTGTTTTTT. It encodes CASSRGQGRTGELFF.

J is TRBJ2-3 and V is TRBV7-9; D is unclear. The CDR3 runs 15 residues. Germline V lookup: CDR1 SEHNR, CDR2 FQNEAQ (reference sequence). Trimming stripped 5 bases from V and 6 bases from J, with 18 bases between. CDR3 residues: CASSPATPVPDTQYF. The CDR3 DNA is TGTGCCAGCAGCCCAGCAACGCCGGTACCGGATACGCAGTATTTT.

This CDR3 is CSVRGGNALEQYF. The CDR3 DNA is TGCAGCGTTCGGGGGGGAAATGCACTGGAGCAGTACTTC. This chain connects TRBV29-1 to TRBJ2-7; 8 nucleotides align to TRBD2. The germline CDR1 and CDR2 sequences are SQVTM and ANQGSEA. This CDR3 contains 13 residues. V was pared by 5 bases and J by 7 bases, with 10 bases of the junction left unmatched.

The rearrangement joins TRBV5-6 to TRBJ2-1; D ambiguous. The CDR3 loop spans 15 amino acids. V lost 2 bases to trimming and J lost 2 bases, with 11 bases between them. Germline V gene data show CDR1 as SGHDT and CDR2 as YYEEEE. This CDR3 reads CASSFHRSPYNEQFF. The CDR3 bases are TGTGCCAGCAGCTTTCACCGATCCCCCTACAATGAGCAGTTCTTC.

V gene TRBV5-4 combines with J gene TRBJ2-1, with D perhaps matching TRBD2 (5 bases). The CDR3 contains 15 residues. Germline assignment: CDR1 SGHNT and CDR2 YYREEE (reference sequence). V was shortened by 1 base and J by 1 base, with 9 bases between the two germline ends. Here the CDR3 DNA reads TGTGCCAGCAGCTTGAAGCGGATTTCCTACAATGAGCAGTTCTTC. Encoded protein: CASSLKRISYNEQFF.

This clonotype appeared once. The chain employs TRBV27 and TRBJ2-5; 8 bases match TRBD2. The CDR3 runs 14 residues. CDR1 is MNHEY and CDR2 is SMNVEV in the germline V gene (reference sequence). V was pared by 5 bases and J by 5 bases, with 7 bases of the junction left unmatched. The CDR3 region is CASSPSGGPETQYF. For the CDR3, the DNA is TGTGCCAGCAGTCCCTCGGGAGGGCCCGAGACCCAGTACTTC.

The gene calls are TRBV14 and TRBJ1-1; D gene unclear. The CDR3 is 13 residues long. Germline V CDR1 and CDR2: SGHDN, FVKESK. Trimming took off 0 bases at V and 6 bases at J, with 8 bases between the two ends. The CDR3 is CASSQDRVSEAFF. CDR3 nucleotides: TGTGCCAGCAGCCAAGATAGGGTTTCTGAAGCTTTCTTT. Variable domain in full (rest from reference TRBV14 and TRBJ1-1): EAGVTQFPSHSVIEKGQTVTLRCDPISGHDNLYWYRRVMGKEIKFLLHFVKESKQDESGMPNNRFLAERTGGTYSTLKVQPAELEDSGVYFCASSQDRVSEAFFGQGTRLTVV.